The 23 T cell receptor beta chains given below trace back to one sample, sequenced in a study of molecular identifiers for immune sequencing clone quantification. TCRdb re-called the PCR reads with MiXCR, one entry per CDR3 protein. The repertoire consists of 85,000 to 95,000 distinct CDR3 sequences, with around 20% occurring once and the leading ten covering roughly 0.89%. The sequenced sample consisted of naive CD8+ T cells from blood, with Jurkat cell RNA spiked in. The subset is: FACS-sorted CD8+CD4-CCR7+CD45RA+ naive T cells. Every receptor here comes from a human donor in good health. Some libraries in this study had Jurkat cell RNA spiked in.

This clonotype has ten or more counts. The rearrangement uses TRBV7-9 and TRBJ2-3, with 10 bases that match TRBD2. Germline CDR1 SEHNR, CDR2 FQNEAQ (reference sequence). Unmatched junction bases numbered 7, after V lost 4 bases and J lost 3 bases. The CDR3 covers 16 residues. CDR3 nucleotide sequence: TGTGCCAGCAGCTCCCGGCTAGCGGGAGCGACAGATACGCAGTATTTT. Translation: CASSSRLAGATDTQYF.

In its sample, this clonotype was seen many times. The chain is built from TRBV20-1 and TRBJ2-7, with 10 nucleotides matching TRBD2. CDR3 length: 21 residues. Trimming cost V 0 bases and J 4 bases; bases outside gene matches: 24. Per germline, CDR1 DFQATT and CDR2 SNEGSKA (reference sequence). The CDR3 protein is CSARDSFFGLAGETVGYEQYF. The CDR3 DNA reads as TGCAGTGCTAGAGATTCATTTTTTGGGCTAGCGGGAGAAACGGTCGGGTACGAGCAGTACTTC.

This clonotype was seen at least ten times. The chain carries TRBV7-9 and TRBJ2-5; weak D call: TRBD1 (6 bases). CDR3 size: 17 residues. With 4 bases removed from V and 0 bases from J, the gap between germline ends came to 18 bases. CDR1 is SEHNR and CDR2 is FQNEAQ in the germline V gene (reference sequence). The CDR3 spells CASSSLRGFPDQETQYF. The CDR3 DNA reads TGTGCCAGCAGCTCCCTCAGGGGTTTTCCGGACCAAGAGACCCAGTACTTC. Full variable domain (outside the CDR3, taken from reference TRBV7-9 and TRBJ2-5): DTGVSQNPRHKITKRGQNVTFRCDPISEHNRLYWYRQTLGQGPEFLTYFQNEAQLEKSRLLSDRFSAERPKGSFSTLEIQRTEQGDSAMYLCASSSLRGFPDQETQYFGPGTRLLVL.

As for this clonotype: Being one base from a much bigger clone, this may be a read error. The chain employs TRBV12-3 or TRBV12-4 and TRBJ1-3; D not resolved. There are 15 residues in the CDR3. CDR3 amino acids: CARSSPREGWNTIYF. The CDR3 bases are TGTGCCCGCAGTTCCCCAAGGGAGGGATGGAACACCATATATTTT.

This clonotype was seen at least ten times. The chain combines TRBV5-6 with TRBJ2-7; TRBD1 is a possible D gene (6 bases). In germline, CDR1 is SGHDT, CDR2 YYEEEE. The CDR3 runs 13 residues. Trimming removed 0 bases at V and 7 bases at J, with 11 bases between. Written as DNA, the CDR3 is TGTGCCAGCAGCTTGGGCCCAGGGGTGGAGCAGTACTTC. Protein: CASSLGPGVEQYF.

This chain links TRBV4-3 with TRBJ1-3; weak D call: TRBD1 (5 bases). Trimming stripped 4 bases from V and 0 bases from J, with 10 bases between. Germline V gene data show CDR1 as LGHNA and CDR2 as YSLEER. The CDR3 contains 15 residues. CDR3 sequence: CASSRGRSSGNTIYF. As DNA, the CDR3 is TGCGCCAGCAGCCGGGGACGGAGCTCTGGAAACACCATATATTTT.

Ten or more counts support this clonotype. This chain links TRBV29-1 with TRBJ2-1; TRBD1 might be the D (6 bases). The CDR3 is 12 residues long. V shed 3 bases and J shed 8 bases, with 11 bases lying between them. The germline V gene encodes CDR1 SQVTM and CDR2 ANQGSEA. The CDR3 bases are TGCAGCGTTGACTGGGCAGGGGATGAGCAGTTCTTC. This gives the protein CSVDWAGDEQFF.

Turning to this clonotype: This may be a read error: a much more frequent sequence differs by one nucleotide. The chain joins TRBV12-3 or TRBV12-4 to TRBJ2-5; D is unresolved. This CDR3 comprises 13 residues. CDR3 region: CARSSFKQETQYF. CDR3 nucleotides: TGTGCCAGGAGTTCTTTTAAACAAGAGACCCAGTACTTC.

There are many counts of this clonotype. The CDR3 DNA follows: TGTGCCAGCAGCTTAGTCGGCCTGGAAGGAGAGCAGTACTTC. Protein product: CASSLVGLEGEQYF. The V and J genes are TRBV7-9 and TRBJ2-7; no definite D call. This CDR3 comprises 14 residues. Between the trimmed V and J ends, which lost 1 base and 7 bases, there was a span of 14 bases. The germline V gene has CDR1 SEHNR and CDR2 FQNEAQ (reference sequence).

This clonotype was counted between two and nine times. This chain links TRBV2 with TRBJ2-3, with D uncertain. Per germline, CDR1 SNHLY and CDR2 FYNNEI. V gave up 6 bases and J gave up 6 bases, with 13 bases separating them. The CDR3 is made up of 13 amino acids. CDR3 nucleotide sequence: TGTGCCAGCAGCGGAATAACGCTGGATACGCAGTATTTT. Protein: CASSGITLDTQYF. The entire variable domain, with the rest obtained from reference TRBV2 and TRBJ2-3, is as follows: EPEVTQTPSHQVTQMGQEVILRCVPISNHLYFYWYRQILGQKVEFLVSFYNNEISEKSEIFDDQFSVERPDGSNFTLKIRSTKLEDSAMYFCASSGITLDTQYFGPGTRLTVL.

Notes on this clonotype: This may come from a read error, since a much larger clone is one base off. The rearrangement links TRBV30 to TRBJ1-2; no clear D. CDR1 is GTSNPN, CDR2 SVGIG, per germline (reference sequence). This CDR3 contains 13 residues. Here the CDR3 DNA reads TGTGCCTGGAGTGTCGTCGAGCCGTATGGCCACACCTTC. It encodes CAWSVVEPYGHTF.

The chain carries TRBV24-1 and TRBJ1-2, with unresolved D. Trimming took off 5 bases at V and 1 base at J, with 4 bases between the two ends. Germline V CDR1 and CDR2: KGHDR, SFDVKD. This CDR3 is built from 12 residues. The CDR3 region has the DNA TGTGCCACCAGTGGGGGTAACTATGGCTACACCTTC. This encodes CATSGGNYGYTF.

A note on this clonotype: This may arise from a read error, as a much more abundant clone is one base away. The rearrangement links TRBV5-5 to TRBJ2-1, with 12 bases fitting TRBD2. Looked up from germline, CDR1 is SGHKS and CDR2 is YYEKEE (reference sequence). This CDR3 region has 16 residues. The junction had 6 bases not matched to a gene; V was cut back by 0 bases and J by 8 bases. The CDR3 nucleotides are TGTGCCAGCAGCTTGGGACTAGCGGGAGTCCCATATGAGCAGTTCTTC. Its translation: CASSLGLAGVPYEQFF.

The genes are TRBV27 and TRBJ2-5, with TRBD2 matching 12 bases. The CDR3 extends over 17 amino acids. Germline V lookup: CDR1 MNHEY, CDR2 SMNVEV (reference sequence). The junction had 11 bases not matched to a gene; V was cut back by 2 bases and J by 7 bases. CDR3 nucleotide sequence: TGTGCCAGCAGTTTAGCCGCTCCACTAGCGGGAGGAGGGACCCAGTACTTC. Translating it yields CASSLAAPLAGGGTQYF.

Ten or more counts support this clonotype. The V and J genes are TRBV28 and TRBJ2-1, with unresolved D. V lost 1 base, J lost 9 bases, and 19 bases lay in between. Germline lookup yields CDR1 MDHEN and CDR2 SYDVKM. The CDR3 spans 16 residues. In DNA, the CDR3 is TGTGCCAGCAGTTTATTGGTTCGGTCTGTAATCGGTGAGCAGTTCTTC. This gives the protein CASSLLVRSVIGEQFF.

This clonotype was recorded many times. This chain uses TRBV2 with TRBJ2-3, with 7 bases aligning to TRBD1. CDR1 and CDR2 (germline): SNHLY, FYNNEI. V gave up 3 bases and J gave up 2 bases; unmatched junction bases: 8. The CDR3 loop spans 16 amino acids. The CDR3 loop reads CASSESRGIFTDTQYF. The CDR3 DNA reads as TGTGCCAGCAGTGAGTCCAGGGGGATTTTCACAGATACGCAGTATTTT.

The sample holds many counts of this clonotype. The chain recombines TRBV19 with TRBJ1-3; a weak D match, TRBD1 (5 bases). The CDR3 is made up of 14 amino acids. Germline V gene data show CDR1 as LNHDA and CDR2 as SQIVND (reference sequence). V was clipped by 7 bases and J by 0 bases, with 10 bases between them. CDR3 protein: CASNQGNSGNTIYF. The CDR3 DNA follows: TGTGCCAGTAATCAGGGTAACTCTGGAAACACCATATATTTT.

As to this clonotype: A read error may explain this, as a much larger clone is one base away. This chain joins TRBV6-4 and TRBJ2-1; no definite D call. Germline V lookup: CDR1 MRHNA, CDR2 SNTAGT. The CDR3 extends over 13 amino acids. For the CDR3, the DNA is TGTGCCAGCAGTGACTTCTCCTACAATGAGCAGTCCTTC. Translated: CASSDFSYNEQSF.

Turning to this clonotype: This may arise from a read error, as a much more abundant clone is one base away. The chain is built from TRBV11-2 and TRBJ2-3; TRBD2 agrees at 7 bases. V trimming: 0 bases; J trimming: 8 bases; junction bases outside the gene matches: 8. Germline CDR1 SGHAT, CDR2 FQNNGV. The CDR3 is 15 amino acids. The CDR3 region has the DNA TGTGCCAGCAGCTTAGAGGGACTAAGCCCAGGTACGCAGTATTTT. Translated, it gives CASSLEGLSPGTQYF.

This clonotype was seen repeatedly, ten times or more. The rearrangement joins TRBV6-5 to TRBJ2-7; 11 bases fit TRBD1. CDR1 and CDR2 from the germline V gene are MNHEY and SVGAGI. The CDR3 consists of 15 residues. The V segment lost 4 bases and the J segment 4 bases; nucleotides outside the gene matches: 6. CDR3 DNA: TGTGCCAGCAGTTCCAGGACAGGGGGCAGGTACGAGCAGTACTTC. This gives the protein CASSSRTGGRYEQYF.

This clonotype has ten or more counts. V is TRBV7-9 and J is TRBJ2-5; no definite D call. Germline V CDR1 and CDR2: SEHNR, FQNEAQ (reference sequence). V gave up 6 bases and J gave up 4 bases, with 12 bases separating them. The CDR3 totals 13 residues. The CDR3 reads CASSPSLSETQYF. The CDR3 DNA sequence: TGTGCCAGCAGTCCATCCCTTTCAGAGACCCAGTACTTC. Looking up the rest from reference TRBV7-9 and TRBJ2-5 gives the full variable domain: DTGVSQNPRHKITKRGQNVTFRCDPISEHNRLYWYRQTLGQGPEFLTYFQNEAQLEKSRLLSDRFSAERPKGSFSTLEIQRTEQGDSAMYLCASSPSLSETQYFGPGTRLLVL.

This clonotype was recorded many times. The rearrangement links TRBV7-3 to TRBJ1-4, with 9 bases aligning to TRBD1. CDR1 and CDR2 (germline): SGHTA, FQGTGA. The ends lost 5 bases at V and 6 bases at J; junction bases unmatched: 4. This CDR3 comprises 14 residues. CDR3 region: CASSATGGDEKLFF. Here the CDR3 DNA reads TGTGCCAGCAGCGCAACAGGGGGCGATGAAAAACTGTTTTTT.

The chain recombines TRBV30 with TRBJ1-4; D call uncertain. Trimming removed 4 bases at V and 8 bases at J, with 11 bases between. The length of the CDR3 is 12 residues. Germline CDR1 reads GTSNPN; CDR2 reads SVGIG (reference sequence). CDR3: CAWNGVEEKLFF. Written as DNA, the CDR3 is TGTGCCTGGAATGGGGTTGAGGAAAAACTGTTTTTT.